This TCR beta chain was sequenced during a study of patients with pleural tuberculosis. TCRdb ran MiXCR on the reads and lists one entry per CDR3 protein. Counted here are around 50,000 distinct CDR3 sequences, approximately 7.5% occurring once; the ten biggest clones make up under 20%. Germline loops: CDR1 SGHAT, CDR2 FQNNGV. Trimming left V 0 bases short and J 4 bases short, with 13 bases between. This CDR3 has 16 residues. This clonotype was seen ten or more times. The clonotype comes from a human donor with pleural tuberculosis. The chain combines TRBV11-2 with TRBJ1-5; tentative D call: TRBD1 (5 bases). The CDR3 coding sequence is TGTGCCAGCAGCTTAGAGGAGGGACGGCGAAATCAGCCCCAGCATTTT. This codes for CASSLEEGRRNQPQHF.